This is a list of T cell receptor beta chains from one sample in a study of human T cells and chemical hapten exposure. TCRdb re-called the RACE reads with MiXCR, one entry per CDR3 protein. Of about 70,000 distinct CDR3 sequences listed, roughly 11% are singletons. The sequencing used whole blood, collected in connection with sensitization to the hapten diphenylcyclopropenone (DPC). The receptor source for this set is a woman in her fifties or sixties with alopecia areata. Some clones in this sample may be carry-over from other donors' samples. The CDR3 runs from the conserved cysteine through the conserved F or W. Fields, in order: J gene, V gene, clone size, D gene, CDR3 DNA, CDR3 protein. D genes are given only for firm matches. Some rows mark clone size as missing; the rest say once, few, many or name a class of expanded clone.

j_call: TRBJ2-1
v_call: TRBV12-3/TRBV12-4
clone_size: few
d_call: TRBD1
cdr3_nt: TGTGCCAGCAGTTCCGGGACAGGGGCCAATGAGCAGTTCTTC
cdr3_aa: CASSSGTGANEQFF

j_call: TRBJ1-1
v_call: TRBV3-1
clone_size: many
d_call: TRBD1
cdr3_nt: TGTGCCAGCAGCCTGTGGACAGGGGGACTCGGTGGTGAAGCTTTCTTT
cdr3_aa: CASSLWTGGLGGEAFF

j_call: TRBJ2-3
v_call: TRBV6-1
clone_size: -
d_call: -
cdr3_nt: TGTGCCAGCAGTGAAGGGCGGCTCACAGATACGCAGTATTTT
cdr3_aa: CASSEGRLTDTQYF

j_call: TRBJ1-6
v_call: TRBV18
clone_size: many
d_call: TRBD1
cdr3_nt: TGTGCCAGCTCACCACCAGGGACAGCGTCAAATTCACCCCTCCACTTT
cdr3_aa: CASSPPGTASNSPLHF

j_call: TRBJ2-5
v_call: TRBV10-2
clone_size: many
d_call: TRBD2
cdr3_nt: TGCGCCAGCAGTGAGAGAGGGGAGGGAACCCAGTACTTC
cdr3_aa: CASSERGEGTQYF

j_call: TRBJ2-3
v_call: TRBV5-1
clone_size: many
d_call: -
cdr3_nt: TGCGCCAGCAGCACCTCCGGGACCTCCACAGATACGCAGTATTTT
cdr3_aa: CASSTSGTSTDTQYF

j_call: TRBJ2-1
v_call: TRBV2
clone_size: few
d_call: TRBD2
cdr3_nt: TGTGCCAGCAGTGAAGAACTAGCGGGAGGGTTGGGCAATGAGCAGTTCTTC
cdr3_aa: CASSEELAGGLGNEQFF

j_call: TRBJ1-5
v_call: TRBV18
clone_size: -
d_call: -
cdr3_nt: TGTGCCAGCTCACCAGGCGGGAGCTATAGCAATCAGCCCCAGCATTTT
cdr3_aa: CASSPGGSYSNQPQHF

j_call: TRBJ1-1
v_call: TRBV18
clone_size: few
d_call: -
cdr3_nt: TGTGCCAGCTCACCACAGGGGAATGGGGACACTGAAGCTTTCTTT
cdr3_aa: CASSPQGNGDTEAFF

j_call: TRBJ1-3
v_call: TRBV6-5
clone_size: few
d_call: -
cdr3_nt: TGTGCCAGTTTTCGGGGGGTCTCTGGAAACACCATATATTTT
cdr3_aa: CASFRGVSGNTIYF

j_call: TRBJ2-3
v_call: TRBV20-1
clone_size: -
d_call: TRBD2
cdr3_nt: TGCAGTGCTAGAGATAGCGGGAGTATGTCAGATACGCAGTATTTT
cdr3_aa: CSARDSGSMSDTQYF

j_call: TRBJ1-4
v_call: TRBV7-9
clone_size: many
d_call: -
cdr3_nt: TGTGCCAGCAGCTTCCCGGGGGCGGCTAATGAAAAACTGTTTTTT
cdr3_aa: CASSFPGAANEKLFF

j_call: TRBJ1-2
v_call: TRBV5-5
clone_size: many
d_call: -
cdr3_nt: TGTGCCAGCCGGAACAGGGACGACTATGGCTACACCTTC
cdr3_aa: CASRNRDDYGYTF

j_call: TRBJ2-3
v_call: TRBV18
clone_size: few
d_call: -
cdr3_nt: TGTGCCAGCTCACCACTGCTTAGCAGGAGCACAGATACGCAGTATTTT
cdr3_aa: CASSPLLSRSTDTQYF

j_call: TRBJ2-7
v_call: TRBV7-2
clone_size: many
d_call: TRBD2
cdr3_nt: TGTGCCAGCAGTAACATAGCGGGAGGAGAGCAGTACTTC
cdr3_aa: CASSNIAGGEQYF

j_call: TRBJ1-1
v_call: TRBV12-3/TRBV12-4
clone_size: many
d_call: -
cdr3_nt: TGTGCCAGCAACGGTAGGACTGAAGCTTTCTTT
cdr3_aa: CASNGRTEAFF

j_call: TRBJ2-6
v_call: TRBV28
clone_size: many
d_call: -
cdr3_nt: TGTGCCAGCAGGACACTCAGCTCTGGGGCCAACGTCCTGACTTTC
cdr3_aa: CASRTLSSGANVLTF

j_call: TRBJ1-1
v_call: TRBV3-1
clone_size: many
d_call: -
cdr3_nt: TGTGCCAGCAGCCACGGCCTCAACACTGAAGCTTTCTTT
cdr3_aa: CASSHGLNTEAFF

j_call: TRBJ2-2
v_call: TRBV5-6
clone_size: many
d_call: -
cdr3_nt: TGTGCCAGCAGCTTACGATCCGGGACACTAACCGGGGAGCTGTTTTTT
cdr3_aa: CASSLRSGTLTGELFF

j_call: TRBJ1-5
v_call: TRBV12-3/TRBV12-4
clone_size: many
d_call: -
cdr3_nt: TGTGCCAGCAGTTTAGGGGATCAGCCCCAGCATTTT
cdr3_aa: CASSLGDQPQHF

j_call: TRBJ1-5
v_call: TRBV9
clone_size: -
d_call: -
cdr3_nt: TGTGCCATACACTTTAACCGGATTCAGCATTTT
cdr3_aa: CAIHFNRIQHF